These 18 T cell receptor beta chains were all obtained from the same sample, sequenced in a study of early T cells in non-severe SARS-CoV-2 infection. TCRdb re-called the 5' RACE reads through MiXCR, storing one row per CDR3 protein. This sample has more than 75,000 distinct CDR3 sequences; 12% to 15% occur once, and the top ten carry under 6.5%. Material for sequencing was whole blood. The source is an adult who was a healthcare worker with PCR-confirmed SARS-CoV-2 infection or an uninfected control (not recorded which).

Many counts were recorded for this clonotype. The J gene is TRBJ1-1, the V gene TRBV6-2 or TRBV6-3; D is unresolved. Germline CDR1 MNHEY, CDR2 SVGEGT. V was clipped by 5 bases and J by 0 bases, with 7 bases between them. The CDR3 length is 13 residues. The CDR3 loop reads CASSLALNTEAFF. The CDR3 region has the DNA TGTGCCAGCAGTCTAGCATTGAACACTGAAGCTTTCTTT.

A few counts support this clonotype. The rearrangement uses TRBV3-1 and TRBJ1-1; D remains ambiguous. V was trimmed by 1 base and J by 5 bases, leaving 8 bases between them. This CDR3 comprises 13 residues. Germline lookup yields CDR1 LGHDT and CDR2 YNNKEL (reference sequence). CDR3 DNA sequence: TGTGCCAGCAGCCAAGGGGATTGGACTGAAGCTTTCTTT. It translates to CASSQGDWTEAFF.

The chain links TRBV28 to TRBJ1-1; no definite D call. The CDR3 spans 14 residues. Trimming stripped 1 base from V and 1 base from J, with 7 bases between. The germline V gene encodes CDR1 MDHEN and CDR2 SYDVKM. The CDR3: CASSLFRGNTEAFF. The CDR3 DNA follows: TGTGCCAGCAGTTTATTTCGGGGGAACACTGAAGCTTTCTTT.

This clonotype was seen many times. The chain recombines TRBV25-1 with TRBJ1-2; TRBD1 matches 9 bases. The V segment lost 0 bases and the J segment 3 bases; nucleotides outside the gene matches: 2. CDR3 length: 15 amino acids. Germline lookup yields CDR1 MGHDK and CDR2 SYGVNS. The CDR3 spells CASSEYTGGDYGYTF. CDR3 nucleotide sequence: TGTGCCAGCAGTGAATATACAGGGGGCGACTATGGCTACACCTTC.

This clonotype was observed a handful of times. CDR3 nucleotides: TGTGCCAGCTCACCTCTTACCGGGACAGAACTTTCTGGGGCCAACGTCCTGACTTTC. Protein product: CASSPLTGTELSGANVLTF. The chain couples TRBV18 to TRBJ2-6; the match to TRBD1 covers 7 bases. Per the germline V gene, CDR1 is KGHSH and CDR2 is LQKENI. The trim removed 3 bases at V and 1 base at J, leaving 12 bases unmatched. The CDR3 is 19 amino acids.

This sequence joins TRBV29-1 and TRBJ2-1, with D unresolved. Germline loops: CDR1 SQVTM, CDR2 ANQGSEA. The CDR3 spans 14 residues. Trimming stripped 6 bases from V and 1 base from J, with 13 bases between. This CDR3 reads CSVLDTSSYNEQFF. CDR3 DNA sequence: TGCAGCGTCCTAGATACTTCTTCCTACAATGAGCAGTTCTTC.

The V call is TRBV20-1, the J call TRBJ2-3; 7 bases are a match to TRBD2. Germline V gene data show CDR1 as DFQATT and CDR2 as SNEGSKA (reference sequence). After removal of 6 bases from V and 0 bases from J, the junction contained 3 bases not matched to a gene. This CDR3 is built from 13 residues. The CDR3 here is CSARTRSTDTQYF. Written as DNA, the CDR3 is TGCAGTGCCAGGACTAGGAGCACAGATACGCAGTATTTT.

This clonotype was seen ten or more times. The chain employs TRBV20-1 and TRBJ2-5; 9 bases align to TRBD1. Per the germline V gene, CDR1 is DFQATT and CDR2 is SNEGSKA (reference sequence). This CDR3 has 12 residues. Written as DNA, the CDR3 is TGCAGCGAACAGGGGGCGGCGGAGACCCAGTACTTC. Translation gives CSEQGAAETQYF.

There are a few counts of this clonotype. The V and J genes are TRBV4-2 and TRBJ2-7; 7 bases match TRBD1. Trimming took 5 bases from V and 3 from J; bases not matched to a gene: 10. The V gene's germline CDR1 is LGHNA and CDR2 YNFKEQ. The CDR3 length is 15 residues. The CDR3 loop is CASSANRGIRYEQYF. The CDR3 nucleotides read TGTGCCAGCAGCGCGAACAGGGGAATTCGCTACGAGCAGTACTTC.

This clonotype was seen repeatedly, ten times or more. The V gene is TRBV12-3 or TRBV12-4, the J gene TRBJ2-2; TRBD2 might be the D (6 bases). Trimming took 3 bases from V and 7 from J, leaving 12 bases between them. The CDR3 totals 14 residues. CDR3 residues: CASSFRSGVGELFF. The CDR3 bases are TGTGCCAGCAGTTTTAGATCGGGGGTCGGGGAGCTGTTTTTT.

The rearrangement uses TRBV5-1 and TRBJ1-5, with D perhaps matching TRBD1 (6 bases). V dropped 2 bases and J dropped 4 bases, with 13 bases sitting between them. Germline values: CDR1 SGHRS, CDR2 YFSETQ. There are 15 residues in the CDR3. In DNA form, the CDR3 reads TGCGCCAGCAGCTTATCAGGGGTCCCAAATCAGCCCCAGCATTTT. Amino acids: CASSLSGVPNQPQHF.

The table lists this clonotype with many counts. This chain joins TRBV6-2 or TRBV6-3 and TRBJ1-5; D ambiguous. From germline, CDR1 is MNHEY and CDR2 SVGEGT. V shed 7 bases and J shed 7 bases, with 11 bases lying between them. The CDR3 covers 12 residues. This CDR3 reads CASNEVSQPQHF. CDR3 in DNA: TGTGCCAGCAACGAGGTGAGCCAGCCCCAGCATTTT.

This clonotype was found a few times. The rearrangement uses TRBV12-3 or TRBV12-4 and TRBJ2-5, with 8 bases fitting TRBD1. This CDR3 comprises 14 residues. The V segment lost 6 bases and the J segment 2 bases; nucleotides outside the gene matches: 5. CDR3 DNA: TGTGCCAGCAGACCTAGGACAGGGCAAGAGACCCAGTACTTC. Its translation: CASRPRTGQETQYF.

This clonotype appeared a few times. J is TRBJ1-2 and V is TRBV5-8; unclear D gene. Trimming stripped 4 bases from V and 4 bases from J, with 8 bases between. The CDR3 loop spans 12 amino acids. The germline V gene encodes CDR1 SGHTS and CDR2 YDEGEE. CDR3 DNA sequence: TGTGCCAGCAGCCGGACGGTCTATGGCTACACCTTC. Its protein product is CASSRTVYGYTF.

This clonotype was counted only a few times. The chain uses TRBV28 and TRBJ2-1; D remains ambiguous. CDR3 length: 12 amino acids. V was pared by 6 bases and J by 12 bases, with 15 bases between. In germline, CDR1 is MDHEN, CDR2 SYDVKM. CDR3 protein: CASSLPRHWQFF. The CDR3 DNA is TGTGCCAGCAGCCTCCCGAGACACTGGCAGTTCTTC.

The rearrangement links TRBV29-1 to TRBJ1-1; D uncertain. The CDR3 extends over 12 amino acids. Germline V gene lookup returns CDR1 SQVTM and CDR2 ANQGSEA. Trimming removed 3 bases at V and 3 bases at J, with 8 bases between. The CDR3 loop is CSVDSADTEAFF. The CDR3 nucleotides read TGCAGCGTTGACTCGGCCGACACTGAAGCTTTCTTT.

This clonotype was seen repeatedly, ten times or more. V gene TRBV5-1 combines with J gene TRBJ1-2, with TRBD1 matching over 7 bases. The CDR3 sequence is 16 residues long. Looked up from germline, CDR1 is SGHRS and CDR2 is YFSETQ. The J segment lost 5 bases and the V segment lost 4 bases, leaving 14 bases of the junction unmatched. As DNA, the CDR3 is TGCGCCAGCAGCCACGGGCCGGGACAGTCGCAATATGGCTACACCTTC. Translating gives CASSHGPGQSQYGYTF.

This sequence joins TRBV20-1 and TRBJ1-6; perhaps TRBD1 as D (5 bases). Trimming took off 3 bases at V and 10 bases at J, with 13 bases between the two ends. CDR1 DFQATT and CDR2 SNEGSKA come from the germline V gene (reference sequence). The CDR3 extends over 13 amino acids. CDR3 protein: CSARGPRGSPLHF. The CDR3 bases are TGCAGTGCTAGGGGGCCTAGGGGCTCACCCCTCCACTTT.